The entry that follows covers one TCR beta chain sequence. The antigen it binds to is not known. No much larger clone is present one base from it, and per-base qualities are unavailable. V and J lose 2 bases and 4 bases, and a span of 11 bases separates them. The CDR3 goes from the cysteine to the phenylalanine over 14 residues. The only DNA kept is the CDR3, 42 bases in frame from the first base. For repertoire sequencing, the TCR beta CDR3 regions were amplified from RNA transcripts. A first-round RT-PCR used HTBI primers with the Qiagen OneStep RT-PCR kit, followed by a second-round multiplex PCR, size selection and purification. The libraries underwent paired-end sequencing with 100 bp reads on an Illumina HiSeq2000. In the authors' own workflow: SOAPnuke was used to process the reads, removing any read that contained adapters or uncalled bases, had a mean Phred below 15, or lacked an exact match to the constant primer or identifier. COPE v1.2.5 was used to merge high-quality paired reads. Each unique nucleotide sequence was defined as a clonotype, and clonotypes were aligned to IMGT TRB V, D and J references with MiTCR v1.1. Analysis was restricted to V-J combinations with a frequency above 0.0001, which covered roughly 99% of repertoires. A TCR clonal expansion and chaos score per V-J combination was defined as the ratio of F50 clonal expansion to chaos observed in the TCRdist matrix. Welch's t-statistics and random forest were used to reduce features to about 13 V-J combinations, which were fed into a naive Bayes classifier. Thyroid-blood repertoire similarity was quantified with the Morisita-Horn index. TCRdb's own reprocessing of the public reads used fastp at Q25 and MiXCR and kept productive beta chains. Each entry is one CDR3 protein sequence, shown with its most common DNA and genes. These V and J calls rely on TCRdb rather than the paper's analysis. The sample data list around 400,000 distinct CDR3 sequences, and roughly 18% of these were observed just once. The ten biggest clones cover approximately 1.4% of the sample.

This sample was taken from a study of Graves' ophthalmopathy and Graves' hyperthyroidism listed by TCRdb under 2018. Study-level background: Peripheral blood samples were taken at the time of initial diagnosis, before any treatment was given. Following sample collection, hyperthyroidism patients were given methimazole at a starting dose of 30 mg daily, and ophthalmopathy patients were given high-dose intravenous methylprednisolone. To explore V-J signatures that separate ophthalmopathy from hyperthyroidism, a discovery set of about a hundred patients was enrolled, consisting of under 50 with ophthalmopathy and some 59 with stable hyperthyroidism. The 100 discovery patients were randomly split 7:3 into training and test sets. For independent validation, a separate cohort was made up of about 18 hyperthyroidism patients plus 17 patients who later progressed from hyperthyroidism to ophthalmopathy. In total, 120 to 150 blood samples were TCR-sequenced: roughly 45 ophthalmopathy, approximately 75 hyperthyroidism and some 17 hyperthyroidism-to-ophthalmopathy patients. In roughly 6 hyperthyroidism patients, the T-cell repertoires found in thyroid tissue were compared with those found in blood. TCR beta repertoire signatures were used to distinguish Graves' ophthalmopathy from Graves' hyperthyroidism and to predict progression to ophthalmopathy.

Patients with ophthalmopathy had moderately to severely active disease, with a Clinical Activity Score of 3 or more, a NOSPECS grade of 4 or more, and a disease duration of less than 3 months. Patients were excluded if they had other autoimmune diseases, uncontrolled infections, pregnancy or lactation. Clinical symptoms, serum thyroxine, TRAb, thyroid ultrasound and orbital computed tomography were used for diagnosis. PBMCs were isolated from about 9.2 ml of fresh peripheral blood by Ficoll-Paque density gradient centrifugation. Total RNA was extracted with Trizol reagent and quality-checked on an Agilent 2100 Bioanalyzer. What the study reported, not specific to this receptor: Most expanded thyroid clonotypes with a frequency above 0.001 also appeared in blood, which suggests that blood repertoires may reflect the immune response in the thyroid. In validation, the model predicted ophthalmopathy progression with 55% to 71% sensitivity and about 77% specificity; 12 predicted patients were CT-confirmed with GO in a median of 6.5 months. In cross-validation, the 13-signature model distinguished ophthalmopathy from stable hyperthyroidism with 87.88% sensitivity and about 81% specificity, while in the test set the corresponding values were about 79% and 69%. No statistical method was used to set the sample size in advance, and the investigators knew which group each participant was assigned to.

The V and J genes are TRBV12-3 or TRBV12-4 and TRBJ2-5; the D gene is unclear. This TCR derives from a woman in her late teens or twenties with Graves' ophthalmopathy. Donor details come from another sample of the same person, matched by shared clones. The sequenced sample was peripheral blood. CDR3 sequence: CASSLSVQRETQYF. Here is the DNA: TGTGCCAGCAGTTTATCCGTCCAGAGAGAGACCCAGTACTTC.